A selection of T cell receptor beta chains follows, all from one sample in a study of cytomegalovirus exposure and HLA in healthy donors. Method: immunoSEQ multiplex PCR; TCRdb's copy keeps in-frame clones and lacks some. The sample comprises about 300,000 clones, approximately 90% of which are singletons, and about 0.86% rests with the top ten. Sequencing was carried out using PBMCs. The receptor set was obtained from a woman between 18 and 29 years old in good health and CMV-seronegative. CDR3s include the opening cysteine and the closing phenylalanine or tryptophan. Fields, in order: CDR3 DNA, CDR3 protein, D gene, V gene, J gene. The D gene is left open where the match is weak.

DNA: TGCGCCAGCAGCCGCGCGAAACCAATATTAGCGGGTGGCGATACGCAGTATTTT
CDR3: CASSRAKPILAGGDTQYF
D: TRBD2
V: TRBV5-1
J: TRBJ2-3

DNA: TGCAGCGCTGGACAGGGCCACACTGAAGCTTTCTTT
CDR3: CSAGQGHTEAFF
D: TRBD1
V: TRBV29-1
J: TRBJ1-1

DNA: TGTGCCAGTAGCAAAGGACAGGGGTATGGCTACACCTTC
CDR3: CASSKGQGYGYTF
D: TRBD1
V: TRBV19
J: TRBJ1-2

DNA: TGTGCCAGCAGTTACTCGAGTTTGACTCCTTCTGAAGCTTTCTTT
CDR3: CASSYSSLTPSEAFF
D: -
V: TRBV6-5
J: TRBJ1-1

DNA: TGTGCCAGCAGCTCCCTCACTATTAGTAATCTACAATTTGAGCAGTTCTTC
CDR3: CASSSLTISNLQFEQFF
D: -
V: TRBV7-6
J: TRBJ2-1

DNA: TGTGCCAGCAGTCGACCGGGACAAAAGTACTTC
CDR3: CASSRPGQKYF
D: -
V: TRBV28
J: TRBJ2-7

DNA: TGTGCCAGCAGTTCGGGACTCCTAGGCGGGGCCCAGCATTTT
CDR3: CASSSGLLGGAQHF
D: -
V: TRBV27
J: TRBJ1-5

DNA: TGTGCCAGCAGTTGGGGGCCCTCCAATCGGCCTAGCGGAGAGAACACCGGGGAGCTGTTTTTT
CDR3: CASSWGPSNRPSGENTGELFF
D: -
V: TRBV28
J: TRBJ2-2

DNA: TGTGCCAGCTCACCATATCGAGCTGGAAACACCATATATTTT
CDR3: CASSPYRAGNTIYF
D: -
V: TRBV18
J: TRBJ1-3

DNA: TGTGCCAGCAGACGACCGGGACAGGGAAGAGACTATGGCTACACCTTC
CDR3: CASRRPGQGRDYGYTF
D: TRBD1
V: TRBV2
J: TRBJ1-2

DNA: TGTGCCAGCAGACCCCGGCTAGCGGGAGGCCCCCCAGATACGCAGTATTTT
CDR3: CASRPRLAGGPPDTQYF
D: TRBD2
V: TRBV28
J: TRBJ2-3

DNA: TGCGCCAGCAGCGCCCGACTAGCGGACTACACAGATACGCAGTATTTT
CDR3: CASSARLADYTDTQYF
D: TRBD2
V: TRBV4-3
J: TRBJ2-3

DNA: TGTGCCAGCAGCTACGGACAGGGAACAGATACGCAGTATTTT
CDR3: CASSYGQGTDTQYF
D: TRBD1
V: TRBV6-6
J: TRBJ2-3

DNA: TGTGCCAGCAGCTTCCAGACTAGCGGGAGCTCCTACGAGCAGTACTTC
CDR3: CASSFQTSGSSYEQYF
D: TRBD2
V: TRBV7-2
J: TRBJ2-7

DNA: TGTGCCAGCAGTGAATATTCCCGAACAGGAGCCTACGAGCAGTACTTC
CDR3: CASSEYSRTGAYEQYF
D: -
V: TRBV25-1
J: TRBJ2-7